One and the same sample provided the 5 T cell receptor beta chains below, sequenced in a study of OX40 agonist ivuxolimab in advanced cancers. Clones were sequenced by immunoSEQ multiplex PCR, and TCRdb holds only the in-frame ones, with some missing. Of tens of thousands of clones detected, over 80% appear once; the ten largest clones hold under 30%. Source: CD4+ or CD8+ T cells sorted from blood, taken in a trial of the OX40 agonist ivuxolimab. These receptors all stem from an adult with an advanced solid tumor such as melanoma, head and neck, liver or kidney cancer.

This chain links TRBV2 with TRBJ2-2; D not certain. This CDR3 contains 16 residues. Germline-derived CDR1 and CDR2 are SNHLY and FYNNEI. The germline V and J ends were trimmed by 2 bases and 2 bases, with 12 bases remaining between them. The CDR3 bases are TGTGCCAGCAGTGAAAGGGCAGCTATCAACACCGGGGAGCTGTTTTTT. This codes for CASSERAAINTGELFF.

V and J are TRBV29-1 and TRBJ1-1, with 9 positions matching TRBD1. This CDR3 has 14 residues. V was pared by 2 bases and J by 6 bases, with 7 bases of the junction left unmatched. CDR1 is SQVTM and CDR2 is ANQGSEA in the germline V gene. CDR3 in amino acids: CSVERVTGGSEAFF. In DNA form, the CDR3 reads TGCAGCGTTGAAAGGGTGACAGGGGGTTCTGAAGCTTTCTTT.

The gene calls are TRBV5-1 and TRBJ2-1; D remains ambiguous. This CDR3 has 13 residues. Germline CDR1 and CDR2: SGHRS and YFSETQ. V shed 3 bases and J shed 7 bases, with 11 bases lying between them. This CDR3 is CASSSLLGNEQFF. As DNA, the CDR3 is TGCGCCAGCAGCTCACTTCTAGGGAATGAGCAGTTCTTC.

The rearrangement joins TRBV4-1 to TRBJ2-2, with 14 bases matching TRBD2. V shed 8 bases, J shed 7 bases, and the junction held 15 bases outside the gene matches. Germline CDR1 is MGHRA and CDR2 is YSYEKL. CDR3 size: 18 residues. As DNA, the CDR3 is TGCGCCAGCCGAGGTAATAGACTAGCGGGAGGGCCCGTCGGGGAGCTGTTTTTT. Its translation: CASRGNRLAGGPVGELFF.

The gene calls are TRBV28 and TRBJ1-4; TRBD1 agrees at 10 bases. Trimming removed 5 bases from V and 7 bases from J; junction bases left unmatched: 7. This CDR3 is 15 amino acids long. CDR1 and CDR2 (germline): MDHEN, SYDVKM. The CDR3 sequence: CASSPDRGRGEKLFF. CDR3 coding DNA: TGTGCCAGCAGTCCAGACAGGGGGCGGGGTGAAAAACTGTTTTTT.